This paragraph reports one TCR beta chain. These data come from a study of blood T cell repertoires in COVID-19. About the research overall: Spain, Italy and the United States supplied samples that represented acute and convalescent COVID-19.

The CDR3 is 13 residues long. With 2 bases removed from V and 6 bases from J, the gap between germline ends came to 11 bases. Per the germline V gene, CDR1 is KGHSH and CDR2 is LQKENI. Original processing notes: Estimation of nucleated cell counts relied on the amplification of reference gene primers. Profiled with immunoSEQ multiplex PCR; TCRdb holds only in-frame clones, not every one. Clone size and the V and J calls come from that table; the DNA yielded D and trimming. The sample has 150,000 to 200,000 clones, 82% seen once; the top ten hold more than 6%. The TCR sequence derives from a middle-aged woman with COVID-19, enrolled during active disease. The material sequenced was peripheral blood. The V call is TRBV18, the J call TRBJ2-7; TRBD1 is a possible D gene (5 bases). CDR3 DNA sequence: TGTGCCAGCTCACCAAAATCAGGGTTCGAGCAGTACTTC. Translation gives CASSPKSGFEQYF.